This record looks at one T cell receptor (beta chain) sequence and its context. The PCR made use of 60 Vbeta and 13 Jbeta primers. Repertoires were generated with immunoSEQ multiplex PCR, while TCRdb's copy carries only in-frame clones and drops some. In the table there are fewer than 250,000 clones, 70% to 80% of which are singletons. The CDR3 is made up of 16 amino acids. V was pared by 1 base and J by 2 bases, with 7 bases of the junction left unmatched. Per the germline V gene, CDR1 is SGHNT and CDR2 is YENEEA. This record belongs to a study of cytomegalovirus exposure and HLA in healthy donors. The chain carries TRBV11-3 and TRBJ2-7; 8 nucleotides agree with TRBD2. The sequencing input was PBMCs. The TCR sequence derives from a male donor in good health and CMV-seropositive. The CDR3 region is CASSLVSHSGAYEQYF. The CDR3 nucleotides read TGTGCCAGCAGCTTAGTTTCCCATAGCGGGGCCTACGAGCAGTACTTC.